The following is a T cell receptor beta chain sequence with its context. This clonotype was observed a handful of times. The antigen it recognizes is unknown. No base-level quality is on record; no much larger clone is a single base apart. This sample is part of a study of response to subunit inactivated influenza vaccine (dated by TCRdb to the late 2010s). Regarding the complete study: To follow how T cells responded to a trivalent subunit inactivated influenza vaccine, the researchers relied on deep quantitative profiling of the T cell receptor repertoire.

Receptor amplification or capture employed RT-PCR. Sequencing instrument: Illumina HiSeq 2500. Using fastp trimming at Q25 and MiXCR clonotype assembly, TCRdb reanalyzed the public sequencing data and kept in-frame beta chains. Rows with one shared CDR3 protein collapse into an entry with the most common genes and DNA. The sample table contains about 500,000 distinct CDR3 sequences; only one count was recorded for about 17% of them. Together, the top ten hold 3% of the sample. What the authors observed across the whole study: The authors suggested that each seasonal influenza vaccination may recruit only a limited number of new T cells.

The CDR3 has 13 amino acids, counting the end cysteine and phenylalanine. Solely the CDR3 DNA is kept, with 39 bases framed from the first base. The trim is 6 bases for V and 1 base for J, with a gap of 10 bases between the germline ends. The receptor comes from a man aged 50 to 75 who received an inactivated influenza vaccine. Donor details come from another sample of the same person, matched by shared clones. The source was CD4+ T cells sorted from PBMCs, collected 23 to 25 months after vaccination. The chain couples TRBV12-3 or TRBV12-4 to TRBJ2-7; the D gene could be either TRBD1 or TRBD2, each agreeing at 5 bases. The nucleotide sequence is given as TGTGCCAGCAGGATCGAGGGGTCCTACGAGCAGTACTTC. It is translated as CASRIEGSYEQYF.